This T cell receptor beta chain was captured by sequencing in a study of blood T cell repertoires in COVID-19. Study-wide background: Sites across the United States, Italy and Spain contributed samples from acute and convalescent COVID-19. PBMCs, B-cell-depleted T cells, or T cells were the source of the cDNA or gDNA that made up the material.

In the authors' workflow: Quantification of nucleated cells was approximated via reference gene primer amplification. Only in-frame clones appear in the TCRdb table, and some are missing; sequencing was by immunoSEQ multiplex PCR. V, J and clone size are taken as reported in that table, and D and trimming were inferred from the DNA itself. Of under 150,000 clones in the sample, under 90% were seen once. The table lists this clone with a count of one. Trimming removed 2 bases from V and 7 bases from J, with 11 bases in between. Germline values: CDR1 SGHDN, CDR2 FVKESK. CDR3 length equals 13 residues. This chain links TRBV14 with TRBJ1-2, with D maybe TRBD1 (5 bases). This clonotype was obtained from a human donor in a cohort sampled during active COVID-19. The sequencing sample was made of peripheral blood. The CDR3 loop is CASSQKGLRGYTF. The CDR3 coding sequence is TGTGCCAGCAGCCAAAAGGGGCTGCGTGGCTACACCTTC. Complete variable domain (other parts from reference TRBV14 and TRBJ1-2): EAGVTQFPSHSVIEKGQTVTLRCDPISGHDNLYWYRRVMGKEIKFLLHFVKESKQDESGMPNNRFLAERTGGTYSTLKVQPAELEDSGVYFCASSQKGLRGYTFGSGTRLTVV.